This is a list of T cell receptor beta chains from one sample in a study of identical twins. TCRdb called the 5' RACE reads again in MiXCR, with one record for every CDR3 protein. Of 690,000 or so distinct CDR3 sequences in the sample, more than 6.5% were seen once. This sample was shared with a second study, whose subject was yellow fever vaccine responses in identical twins.

Material for sequencing was PBMCs. These receptors originate from a woman aged 18-29 years in good health. Both conserved end residues are part of each CDR3.

j_gene	v_gene	CDR3aa
TRBJ2-5	TRBV5-1	CASSSMTSGGETQYF
TRBJ2-7	TRBV12-3/TRBV12-4	CASKRAGVLYEQYF
TRBJ2-2	TRBV9	CASSASNSRNTGELFF
TRBJ2-2	TRBV11-1	CASSLGQRASGRTNTGELFF
TRBJ2-3	TRBV12-3/TRBV12-4	CASSLGQGLADTQYF
TRBJ1-4	TRBV6-2/TRBV6-3	CASSPDRTNEKLFF
TRBJ2-3	TRBV27	CASSHPLGSSSTDTQYF
TRBJ1-3	TRBV9	CASSGKRGTTGNTIYF
TRBJ2-3	TRBV12-3/TRBV12-4	CASRTGTGATDTQYF
TRBJ2-3	TRBV2	CASSAGTLASTDTQYF
TRBJ2-5	TRBV29-1	CSVYTGTGDGETQYF
TRBJ1-2	TRBV6-5	CASSYGQHPRDYGYTF
TRBJ1-4	TRBV5-1	CASSLGQSNEKLFF
TRBJ2-2	TRBV12-3/TRBV12-4	CASRGTKQTGELFF